This T cell receptor (beta chain) came from a study of vaccination and CD4 T cells after COVID-19. Whole-study context: A vaccine, either BNT162b2 or mRNA-1273, was given to participants in two doses. The post-COVID samples were taken a median about 15 weeks after diagnosis, anywhere from 35 to 161.

Germline CDR1 MNHNS, CDR2 SASEGT. This CDR3 comprises 18 residues. V gave up 6 bases and J gave up 5 bases; unmatched junction bases: 12. TCRdb recomputed calls from the PCR reads with MiXCR, one row per CDR3 protein. The data hold about 21,000 distinct CDR3 sequences, with more than 45% observed a single time. The J gene is TRBJ2-4, the V gene TRBV6-1; the match to TRBD2 covers 14 bases. The receptor was isolated from a human donor who had recovered from COVID-19. The sequencing used CD4+ T cells from blood, collected before SARS-CoV-2 vaccination. The CDR3 region has the DNA TGTGCCAGCAGCGCCCCTGGGACTAGCGGGAGTCACCAAAACATTCAGTACTTC. It is translated as CASSAPGTSGSHQNIQYF.